The next 23 T cell receptor beta chains were all read from a single sample in a study of TIL therapy for anti-PD-1-resistant metastatic lung cancer. Time point meaning: pre-treatment sample, taken before nivolumab and TIL therapy. This was the immunoSEQ v3 assay. Measured with immunoSEQ multiplex PCR; TCRdb has only the in-frame clones, and not every one. The table has under 55,000 clones, roughly 78% seen once; the top ten hold 4.5% to 5.5%. The material sequenced was blood, taken at baseline. The source is a woman aged 30-79 years with non-small cell lung cancer.

This sequence joins TRBV4-1 and TRBJ2-1; no clear D. CDR1 MGHRA and CDR2 YSYEKL come from the germline V gene. Between the trimmed V and J ends, which lost 4 bases and 0 bases, there was a span of 13 bases. The CDR3 has 16 residues. CDR3 DNA sequence: TGCGCCAGCAGCCCAAGGCGTCGGAACTCCTACAATGAGCAGTTCTTC. It codes for CASSPRRRNSYNEQFF.

V is TRBV9 and J is TRBJ2-3; TRBD2 is a possible D gene (5 bases). The V end lost 4 bases, the J end lost 5 bases, and 20 bases lay between the germline ends. From germline, CDR1 is SGDLS and CDR2 YYNGEE. The CDR3 runs 16 residues. CDR3 in amino acids: CASSPPSLAGIDTQYF. The CDR3 DNA is TGTGCCAGCAGCCCGCCGTCCCTAGCTGGGATAGATACGCAGTATTTT.

This chain uses TRBV5-8 with TRBJ1-1, with 7 nucleotides matching TRBD1. This CDR3 is built from 12 residues. From germline, CDR1 is SGHTS and CDR2 YDEGEE. V was pared by 3 bases and J by 7 bases, with 3 bases of the junction left unmatched. This chain's CDR3 is CASSWGTVEAFF. CDR3 coding DNA: TGTGCCAGCAGCTGGGGGACAGTTGAAGCTTTCTTT. The variable domain in full, with the rest retrieved from reference TRBV5-8 and TRBJ1-1, is EAGVTQSPTHLIKTRGQQATLRCSPISGHTSVYWYQQALGLGLQFLLWYDEGEERNRGNFPPRFSGRQFPNYSSELNVNALELEDSALYLCASSWGTVEAFFGQGTRLTVV.

V gene TRBV5-4 combines with J gene TRBJ1-5; D not certain. The CDR3 has 16 residues. Germline CDR1 SGHNT, CDR2 YYREEE (reference sequence). Trimming pared 2 bases from V and 0 bases from J, leaving 12 bases between. The CDR3 sequence: CASSFGGPDSNQPQHF. DNA of the CDR3: TGTGCCAGCAGCTTTGGAGGGCCCGATAGCAATCAGCCCCAGCATTTT.

V and J are TRBV9 and TRBJ2-1, with 7 bases fitting TRBD2. Germline V gene data show CDR1 as SGDLS and CDR2 as YYNGEE. The V gene end was trimmed by 1 base and the J gene end by 8 bases; junction bases not matched to a gene: 9. CDR3 length equals 15 residues. The CDR3 DNA reads TGTGCCAGCAGCGTAACTAGCGCATGGACACATGAGCAGTTCTTC. Translated, it gives CASSVTSAWTHEQFF.

This chain uses TRBV6-5 with TRBJ2-7; 9 positions match TRBD1. The CDR3 is made up of 15 amino acids. Unmatched junction bases numbered 8, after V lost 6 bases and J lost 2 bases. Looked up from germline, CDR1 is MNHEY and CDR2 is SVGAGI. CDR3 sequence (DNA): TGTGCCAGCAGGACCGGGACAGGGATTACCTACGAGCAGTACTTC. Translated, it gives CASRTGTGITYEQYF.

This clone was found a few times. The CDR3 nucleotides read TGTGCCAGCAGCCTCAGCCTAAGCAATCAGCCCCAGCATTTT. Translating gives CASSLSLSNQPQHF. The rearrangement links TRBV7-8 to TRBJ1-5; D is uncertain. Trimming removed 5 bases at V and 1 base at J, with 9 bases between. The V gene's germline CDR1 is SGHVS and CDR2 FQNEAQ. The CDR3 totals 14 residues. Together with reference TRBV7-8 and TRBJ1-5, the CDR3 gives the full variable domain: GAGVSQSPRYKVAKRGQDVALRCDPISGHVSLFWYQQALGQGPEFLTYFQNEAQLDKSGLPSDRFFAERPEGSVSTLKIQRTQQEDSAVYLCASSLSLSNQPQHFGDGTRLSIL.

This clone occurred a few times. This chain links TRBV28 with TRBJ1-1; 7 nucleotides align to TRBD1. J was trimmed by 0 bases and V by 7 bases; bases with no gene match: 5. Germline loops: CDR1 MDHEN, CDR2 SYDVKM. This CDR3 region has 14 residues. Here the CDR3 reads CASIWGQLNTEAFF. CDR3 sequence (DNA): TGTGCCAGCATTTGGGGACAGCTGAACACTGAAGCTTTCTTT.

This chain joins TRBV4-3 and TRBJ2-6, with 7 bases matching TRBD2. J lost 4 bases, V lost 0 bases, and 3 bases had no gene match. Germline values: CDR1 LGHNA, CDR2 YSLEER. The CDR3 extends over 16 amino acids. For the CDR3, the DNA is TGCGCCAGCAGCCAAGAAGCGGGGTCCGGGGCCAACGTCCTGACTTTC. It specifies CASSQEAGSGANVLTF.

The chain employs TRBV10-2 and TRBJ1-5; D remains unclear. Germline CDR1 WSHSY, CDR2 SAAADI. CDR3 length: 13 amino acids. V shed 5 bases and J shed 0 bases, with 5 bases lying between them. CDR3 nucleotides: TGCGCCAGCAGTTACAGTAGCAATCAGCCCCAGCATTTT. It is translated as CASSYSSNQPQHF.

Here the CDR3 reads CASSQPNTGELFF. As DNA, the CDR3 is TGTGCCAGCAGCCAGCCGAACACCGGGGAGCTGTTTTTT. The genes are TRBV5-4 and TRBJ2-2; D is ambiguous. In germline, CDR1 is SGHNT, CDR2 YYREEE (reference sequence). V was shortened by 4 bases and J by 0 bases, with 4 bases between the two germline ends. This CDR3 spans 13 amino acids.

V usage is TRBV27 and J usage is TRBJ1-2, with D maybe TRBD1 (5 bases). Trimming removed 5 bases at V and 8 bases at J, with 18 bases between. Germline CDR1 is MNHEY and CDR2 is SMNVEV (reference sequence). The CDR3 extends over 14 amino acids. The CDR3 nucleotides read TGTGCCAGCAGTCTCAACATGGGGGATGGAGGCTACACCTTC. It encodes CASSLNMGDGGYTF.

The chain carries TRBV4-3 and TRBJ2-3, with 7 bases matching TRBD2. The CDR3 runs to 15 residues. V shed 4 bases, J shed 4 bases, and the junction held 8 bases outside the gene matches. Germline V lookup: CDR1 LGHNA, CDR2 YSLEER. The CDR3 loop reads CASSRGTTESDTQYF. The CDR3 nucleotides read TGCGCCAGCAGCCGAGGGACTACCGAATCAGATACGCAGTATTTT.

The chain couples TRBV5-4 to TRBJ1-2; a weak D match, TRBD1 (5 bases). Trimming removed 0 bases from V and 7 bases from J, with 16 bases in between. The CDR3 sequence is 15 residues long. Germline V gene lookup returns CDR1 SGHNT and CDR2 YYREEE (reference sequence). The CDR3 nucleotides read TGTGCCAGCAGCTTGGCCGGGGGATCGGGCGGTGGCTACACCTTC. Residues: CASSLAGGSGGGYTF.

The chain combines TRBV4-1 with TRBJ1-3, with 11 bases aligning to TRBD1. This CDR3 region has 21 residues. Trimming removed 4 bases from V and 0 bases from J; junction bases left unmatched: 17. Germline assignment: CDR1 MGHRA and CDR2 YSYEKL. This CDR3 reads CASSLRPGQGVNSLSGNTIYF. DNA for the CDR3: TGCGCCAGCAGCCTTCGACCGGGACAGGGGGTAAATTCTCTCTCTGGAAACACCATATATTTT.

The chain combines TRBV30 with TRBJ2-3, with 12 bases aligning to TRBD2. The CDR3 loop spans 17 amino acids. The germline V gene encodes CDR1 GTSNPN and CDR2 SVGIG (reference sequence). Trimming took 0 bases from V and 6 from J; bases not matched to a gene: 10. CDR3 region: CAWSVEGLAGGADTQYF. CDR3 bases: TGTGCCTGGAGTGTAGAGGGGCTAGCGGGGGGGGCGGATACGCAGTATTTT.

The chain uses TRBV11-2 and TRBJ2-7; D ambiguous. Trimming took off 0 bases at V and 5 bases at J, with 8 bases between the two ends. CDR1 is SGHAT, CDR2 FQNNGV, per germline. This CDR3 has 13 amino acids. The CDR3 DNA reads as TGTGCCAGCAGCTTAGATGGTTGGGACGAGCAGTACTTC. This translates into CASSLDGWDEQYF.

V is TRBV27 and J is TRBJ1-2; possible D gene TRBD1, 6 bases. Trimming cost V 3 bases and J 5 bases, with 13 bases left between them. The CDR3 contains 14 residues. CDR1 is MNHEY and CDR2 is SMNVEV in the germline V gene (reference sequence). Written as DNA, the CDR3 is TGTGCCAGCAGTTTGTCGGGGGGCCTATATGGCTACACCTTC. It encodes CASSLSGGLYGYTF.

This clone was observed a single time. This chain connects TRBV10-3 to TRBJ2-3, with 10 bases lining up with TRBD2. Trimming took 0 bases from V and 5 from J; bases not matched to a gene: 5. Germline assignment: CDR1 ENHRY and CDR2 SYGVKD. The CDR3 is made up of 16 amino acids. The CDR3 sequence is CAISESLAGGGDTQYF. The CDR3 DNA reads TGTGCCATCAGTGAGTCGTTAGCGGGGGGAGGAGATACGCAGTATTTT.

CDR3 sequence: CASSLTGTGDGNTIYF. For the CDR3, the DNA is TGTGCCAGCAGCTTGACCGGGACAGGGGATGGAAACACCATATATTTT. This sequence joins TRBV5-4 and TRBJ1-3; 10 bases align to TRBD1. Trimming took 1 base from V and 3 from J; bases not matched to a gene: 4. Germline V gene data show CDR1 as SGHNT and CDR2 as YYREEE (reference sequence). This CDR3 is built from 16 residues. Looking up the rest from reference TRBV5-4 and TRBJ1-3 gives the full variable domain: ETGVTQSPTHLIKTRGQQVTLRCSSQSGHNTVSWYQQALGQGPQFIFQYYREEENGRGNFPPRFSGLQFPNYSSELNVNALELDDSALYLCASSLTGTGDGNTIYFGEGSWLTVV.

The chain is built from TRBV4-3 and TRBJ2-5, with D possibly being TRBD2 (6 bases). Germline assignment: CDR1 LGHNA and CDR2 YSLEER. V was trimmed by 5 bases and J by 5 bases, leaving 15 bases between them. The CDR3 contains 14 residues. CDR3 loop: CASSSDWGDETQYF. In DNA, the CDR3 is TGCGCCAGCAGCTCCGACTGGGGGGATGAGACCCAGTACTTC.

V usage is TRBV6-6 and J usage is TRBJ2-5; 12 bases align to TRBD2. Germline V gene lookup returns CDR1 MNHNY and CDR2 SVGAGI (reference sequence). The CDR3 has 12 residues. This CDR3 reads CVTSGSRETQYF. The CDR3 region has the DNA TGTGTGACTAGCGGGAGTCGAGAGACCCAGTACTTC.

V usage is TRBV6-5 and J usage is TRBJ2-1, with 13 bases matching TRBD2. The CDR3 spans 15 residues. With V trimmed by 6 bases and J by 4 bases, 3 bases remained unmatched. CDR1 is MNHEY, CDR2 SVGAGI, per germline. The CDR3 loop is CASRLLAGGYNEQFF. CDR3 nucleotide sequence: TGTGCCAGCAGGCTACTAGCGGGAGGGTACAATGAGCAGTTCTTC.